Reported below is one T cell receptor beta chain. Its antigen is not known. This specimen belongs to a study of Ad26.COV2.S vaccination and SARS-CoV-2 variants. Study-level information: Once, or twice with 56 days between doses, Ad26.COV2.S was given intramuscularly. Study-level points and caveats: Non-spike TCR breadth showed similarity between vaccine and placebo recipients. Breadth and depth estimates from TCRs may understate total T cell responses.

Stated treatment: 15 to 20 received Ad26.COV2.S at low or high dose, single or two shots; several received placebo; per-sample allocation not given. After the first vaccine or placebo injection, samples were drawn on day 63. Cohort 1b enrolled adults aged 18-55 years in Boston. V lost 2 bases and J lost 0, with 9 bases in between. Looked up from germline, CDR1 is KGHDR and CDR2 is SFDVKD. The CDR3 totals 16 residues. Clones were sequenced by immunoSEQ multiplex PCR, and TCRdb holds only the in-frame ones, with some missing. The repertoire includes 500,000 or so clones, around nine tenths of them detected once, and roughly 12% sits in the top ten.

The TCR originated in a person between 18 and 65 years old who received the Ad26.COV2.S COVID-19 vaccine or a placebo. The rearrangement uses TRBV24-1 and TRBJ1-4; maybe TRBD1 (6 bases). Specimen: peripheral blood, collected in a trial of Ad26.COV2.S vaccine versus placebo. The CDR3 loop reads CATSDSGVSTNEKLFF. The CDR3 DNA reads TGTGCCACCAGTGATTCAGGGGTGTCAACTAATGAAAAACTGTTTTTT.